The 24 T cell receptor beta chains in this list originate from one sample, sequenced in a study of response to subunit inactivated influenza vaccine (dated by TCRdb to 2016 to 2018). Receptor amplification or capture employed RT-PCR. The reads were generated on an Illumina HiSeq 2500. TCRdb reprocessing: public reads trimmed at Q25 with fastp, clones called with MiXCR, in-frame beta chains kept. Rows are combined by CDR3 protein, so each entry shows the most common genes and DNA. The sample data list 450,000 to 550,000 distinct CDR3 sequences, and 25% of these were observed just once. Of the sample, 1.5% to 2% is held by the ten largest clones. This material consisted of CD4+ T cells sorted from PBMCs, taken 5 days after vaccination. The source is a man in his forties or fifties who received an inactivated influenza vaccine. Donor details come from another sample of the same person, matched by shared clones.

The chain joins TRBV30 to TRBJ1-3; 8 bases are a match to TRBD1. CDR3 length: 16 amino acids. Trimming took 3 bases from V and 4 from J; bases not matched to a gene: 11. Per germline, CDR1 GTSNPN and CDR2 SVGIG (reference sequence). CDR3 in DNA: TGTGCCTGGAGGAGACCCGGACAGGGCACAGGAAACACCATATATTTT. Protein sequence: CAWRRPGQGTGNTIYF.

This clonotype has just a few counts. The V gene is TRBV20-1, the J gene TRBJ1-1; no reliable D call. V was shortened by 0 bases and J by 1 base, with 3 bases between the two germline ends. The CDR3 is 12 amino acids. Germline-derived CDR1 and CDR2 are DFQATT and SNEGSKA (reference sequence). CDR3 residues: CSARDTNTEAFF. CDR3 in DNA: TGCAGTGCTAGAGATACGAACACTGAAGCTTTCTTT.

The chain couples TRBV4-1 to TRBJ2-7; D is perhaps TRBD2 (6 bases). The germline CDR1 and CDR2 sequences are MGHRA and YSYEKL. The CDR3 consists of 19 residues. Between the trimmed V and J ends, which lost 3 bases and 0 bases, there was a span of 24 bases. The CDR3 region has the DNA TGCGCCAGCAGCCATCGCCCTGGTCTAGCGACGGCTCTCTCCTACGAGCAGTACTTC. Its translation: CASSHRPGLATALSYEQYF.

V gene TRBV27 combines with J gene TRBJ2-2; D possibly uses TRBD1 or TRBD2 (5 bases each). Trimming removed 4 bases at V and 3 bases at J, with 18 bases between. CDR3 size: 17 residues. Germline assignment: CDR1 MNHEY and CDR2 SMNVEV (reference sequence). The CDR3 DNA reads as TGTGCCAGCAGTTGGGGGAGTGACACACTCTACACCGGGGAGCTGTTTTTT. It encodes CASSWGSDTLYTGELFF.

This clonotype was observed a few times. CDR3 nucleotide sequence: TGTGCCAGCAGTTCTACAGGGGGCAAGTACAATGAGCAGTTCTTC. The encoded protein is CASSSTGGKYNEQFF. The V call is TRBV6-5, the J call TRBJ2-1; 9 bases map to TRBD1. From germline, CDR1 is MNHEY and CDR2 SVGAGI. This CDR3 is built from 15 residues. Trimming took 4 bases from V and 4 from J; bases not matched to a gene: 5.

This clonotype was detected a few times. The chain carries TRBV7-2 and TRBJ2-7; D is perhaps TRBD1 (5 bases). CDR3 length: 15 residues. Trimming left V 5 bases short and J 2 bases short, with 16 bases between. Germline assignment: CDR1 SGHTA and CDR2 FQGNSA. The CDR3 region has the DNA TGTGCCAGCAGCCCCAGATCCAGGGCCACCTACGAGCAGTACTTC. This sequence encodes CASSPRSRATYEQYF.

The gene calls are TRBV4-3 and TRBJ2-2; D uncertain. This CDR3 comprises 16 residues. The germline V and J ends were trimmed by 0 bases and 3 bases, with 11 bases remaining between them. Germline lookup yields CDR1 LGHNA and CDR2 YSLEER. The CDR3 region is CASSQDSQAHTGELFF. The CDR3 DNA reads as TGCGCCAGCAGCCAAGATTCCCAGGCGCACACCGGGGAGCTGTTTTTT.

This clonotype was detected a few times. The chain is built from TRBV7-9 and TRBJ2-5; 8 positions match TRBD1. V dropped 5 bases and J dropped 1; count of bases not matched to a gene: 6. The germline V gene has CDR1 SEHNR and CDR2 FQNEAQ (reference sequence). This CDR3 has 15 residues. The DNA for the CDR3 is TGTGCCAGCAGCCCTGGGACAGGTGGCCAAGAGACCCAGTACTTC. Protein product: CASSPGTGGQETQYF.

The V call is TRBV7-6, the J call TRBJ2-7, with 7 bases lining up with TRBD1. Germline CDR1 SGHVS, CDR2 FNYEAQ. The CDR3 covers 14 residues. With V trimmed by 5 bases and J by 2 bases, 6 bases remained unmatched. The CDR3 DNA is TGTGCCAGCAGCGTGCACAGGGGAGCCTACGAGCAGTACTTC. Amino acids: CASSVHRGAYEQYF.

This clonotype was observed a few times. The rearrangement joins TRBV6-2 or TRBV6-3 to TRBJ2-5; a possible D gene is TRBD1 (6 bases). The CDR3 length is 14 residues. Germline-derived CDR1 and CDR2 are MNHEY and SVGEGT. Trimming shortened V by 6 bases and J by 5 bases, and 16 bases separated the two germline ends. CDR3 coding DNA: TGTGCCAGCAGGGACGGACAGTCCCAGGAGACCCAGTACTTC. Encoded protein: CASRDGQSQETQYF.

This clonotype was found a few times. This chain uses TRBV20-1 with TRBJ1-5, with a possible D match to TRBD1 (6 bases). The ends were cut back, 1 base at V and 7 bases at J, with 14 bases in the middle. The CDR3 has 14 residues. CDR1 and CDR2 (germline): DFQATT, SNEGSKA (reference sequence). The CDR3, as DNA: TGCAGTGCTAGAGTAGGACAAGGGGGACAGCCCCAGCATTTT. Translated: CSARVGQGGQPQHF.

This chain uses TRBV7-6 with TRBJ2-7; 7 nucleotides line up with TRBD1. The junction had 4 bases not matched to a gene; V was cut back by 2 bases and J by 6 bases. The CDR3 runs to 13 residues. The germline gives CDR1 SGHVS, CDR2 FNYEAQ. The CDR3 bases are TGTGCCAGCAGCTTATCGACAGGGCGCGAGCAGTACTTC. Protein sequence: CASSLSTGREQYF.

The chain links TRBV7-8 to TRBJ2-5; D is perhaps TRBD1 or TRBD2 (6 bases each). Germline CDR1 reads SGHVS; CDR2 reads FQNEAQ. Trimming removed 2 bases from V and 4 bases from J, with 14 bases in between. This CDR3 has 15 amino acids. The CDR3 DNA is TGTGCCAGCAGCTTATCTCAGGGGAGGAGAGAGACCCAGTACTTC. Its protein is CASSLSQGRRETQYF.

This chain links TRBV5-1 with TRBJ2-2, with 8 positions matching TRBD1. Germline V gene lookup returns CDR1 SGHRS and CDR2 YFSETQ. V dropped 6 bases and J dropped 6; count of bases not matched to a gene: 4. This CDR3 has 13 amino acids. The chain's CDR3 is CASIRDRPGELFF. CDR3 nucleotide sequence: TGCGCCAGCATCCGGGACAGGCCCGGGGAGCTGTTTTTT.

This chain joins TRBV7-2 and TRBJ2-3; 9 nucleotides align to TRBD2. CDR1 is SGHTA and CDR2 is FQGNSA in the germline V gene. V lost 1 base, J lost 7 bases, and 6 bases stayed unmatched. The CDR3 is 15 amino acids. The CDR3 DNA reads TGTGCCAGCAGCTTAGTAGCGGGAGAAGGAAATACGCAGTATTTT. Protein sequence: CASSLVAGEGNTQYF. The variable domain in full, with the rest retrieved from reference TRBV7-2 and TRBJ2-3, is GAGVSQSPSNKVTEKGKDVELRCDPISGHTALYWYRQSLGQGLEFLIYFQGNSAPDKSGLPSDRFSAERTGGSVSTLTIQRTQQEDSAVYLCASSLVAGEGNTQYFGPGTRLTVL.

This chain joins TRBV4-1 and TRBJ1-4; D is possibly TRBD1 (6 bases). The ends were cut back, 4 bases at V and 3 bases at J, with 18 bases in the middle. Germline CDR1 MGHRA, CDR2 YSYEKL. This CDR3 has 17 residues. The CDR3 DNA reads as TGCGCCAGCAGCCTTAAGGGCTTTTCAGGGGCTAATGAAAAACTGTTTTTT. Translated, it gives CASSLKGFSGANEKLFF.

The chain uses TRBV15 and TRBJ2-7, with 8 bases matching TRBD1. V shed 5 bases and J 0 bases; nucleotides not matched to a gene: 6. Germline assignment: CDR1 LNHNV and CDR2 YYDKDF (reference sequence). CDR3 length: 15 residues. DNA for the CDR3: TGTGCCACCAGCCAAGGGACAGGTAGCTCCTACGAGCAGTACTTC. Translated: CATSQGTGSSYEQYF.

V gene TRBV28 combines with J gene TRBJ1-1, with D perhaps TRBD1 (6 bases). Trimming stripped 7 bases from V and 11 bases from J, with 14 bases between. Germline V gives CDR1 MDHEN, CDR2 SYDVKM. There are 11 residues in the CDR3. The CDR3 reads CASNTGILAFF. The CDR3 DNA follows: TGTGCCAGCAATACAGGGATTTTGGCTTTCTTT.

This chain joins TRBV9 and TRBJ2-5, with 8 positions matching TRBD1. Germline lookup yields CDR1 SGDLS and CDR2 YYNGEE. V shed 1 base, J shed 3 bases, and the junction held 8 bases outside the gene matches. The CDR3 spans 16 residues. CDR3 loop: CASSVRPGTGKETQYF. The DNA of the CDR3 is TGTGCCAGCAGCGTACGTCCCGGGACAGGAAAAGAGACCCAGTACTTC.

This clonotype turned up a few times. The V gene is TRBV4-3, the J gene TRBJ2-3; TRBD1 aligns across 10 bases. The CDR3 length is 16 residues. With V trimmed by 3 bases and J by 1 base, 4 bases remained unmatched. Germline-derived CDR1 and CDR2 are LGHNA and YSLEER. The CDR3 sequence is CASSHDRGRGTDTQYF. In DNA form, the CDR3 reads TGCGCCAGCAGCCACGACAGGGGGCGCGGCACAGATACGCAGTATTTT.

The J gene is TRBJ2-7, the V gene TRBV6-1; D perhaps matches TRBD1 (6 bases). With 8 bases removed from V and 7 bases from J, the gap between germline ends came to 18 bases. This CDR3 has 13 amino acids. The V gene's germline CDR1 is MNHNS and CDR2 SASEGT. CDR3 amino acids: CASRSTGIGEQYF. CDR3 sequence (DNA): TGTGCCAGCCGCTCAACAGGGATTGGAGAGCAGTACTTC.

This clonotype was seen only a few times. CDR3 coding DNA: TGTGCCAGCAGCCACAGTTCTAGCGGGAGTAGAAATGAGCAGTTCTTC. Protein: CASSHSSSGSRNEQFF. The V gene is TRBV3-1, the J gene TRBJ2-1, with 10 bases fitting TRBD2. V dropped 3 bases and J dropped 7; count of bases not matched to a gene: 9. Per germline, CDR1 LGHDT and CDR2 YNNKEL (reference sequence). The CDR3 loop spans 16 amino acids.

In this sample, this clonotype turned up a few times. V and J are TRBV9 and TRBJ2-7; a possible D gene is TRBD2 (5 bases). Per germline, CDR1 SGDLS and CDR2 YYNGEE. This CDR3 is 14 amino acids long. Trimming took off 0 bases at V and 4 bases at J, with 11 bases between the two ends. CDR3 nucleotide sequence: TGTGCCAGCAGCGTAGGTGGGAGTTTGTACGAGCAGTACTTC. The encoded protein is CASSVGGSLYEQYF.

The chain carries TRBV2 and TRBJ2-7; D remains unclear. CDR1 SNHLY and CDR2 FYNNEI come from the germline V gene. This CDR3 is 13 amino acids long. Trimming cost V 1 base and J 1 base, with 5 bases left between them. The CDR3 nucleotides read TGTGCCAGCAGTGAAGACAGTTCCTACGAGCAGTACTTC. This codes for CASSEDSSYEQYF. Full variable domain (remainder filled in from reference TRBV2 and TRBJ2-7): EPEVTQTPSHQVTQMGQEVILRCVPISNHLYFYWYRQILGQKVEFLVSFYNNEISEKSEIFDDQFSVERPDGSNFTLKIRSTKLEDSAMYFCASSEDSSYEQYFGPGTRLTVT.